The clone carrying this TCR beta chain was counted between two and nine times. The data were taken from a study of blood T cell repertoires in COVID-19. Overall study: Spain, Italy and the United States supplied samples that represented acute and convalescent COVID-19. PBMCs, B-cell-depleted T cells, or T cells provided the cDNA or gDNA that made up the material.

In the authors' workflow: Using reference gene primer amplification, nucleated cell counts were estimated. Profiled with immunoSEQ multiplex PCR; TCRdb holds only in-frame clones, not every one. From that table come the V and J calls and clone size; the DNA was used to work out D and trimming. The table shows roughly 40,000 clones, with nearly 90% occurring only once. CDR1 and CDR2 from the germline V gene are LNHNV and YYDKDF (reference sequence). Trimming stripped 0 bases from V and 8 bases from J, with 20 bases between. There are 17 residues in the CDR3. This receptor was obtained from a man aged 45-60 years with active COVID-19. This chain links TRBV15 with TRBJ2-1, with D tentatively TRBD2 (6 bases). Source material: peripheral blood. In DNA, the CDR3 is TGTGCCACCAGCAGAGATACTATGGGGGGAGTAGTCGATGAGCAGTTCTTC. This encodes CATSRDTMGGVVDEQFF.